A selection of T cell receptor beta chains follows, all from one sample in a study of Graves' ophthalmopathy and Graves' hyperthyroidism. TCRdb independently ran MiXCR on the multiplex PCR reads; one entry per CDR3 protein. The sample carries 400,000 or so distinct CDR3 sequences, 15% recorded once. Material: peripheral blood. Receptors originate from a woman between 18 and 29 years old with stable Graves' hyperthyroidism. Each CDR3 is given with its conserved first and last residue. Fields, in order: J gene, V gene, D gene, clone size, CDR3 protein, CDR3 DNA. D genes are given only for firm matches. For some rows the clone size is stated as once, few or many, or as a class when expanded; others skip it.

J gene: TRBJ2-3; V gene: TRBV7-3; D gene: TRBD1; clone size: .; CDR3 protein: CASSRTGGKTDTQYF; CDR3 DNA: TGTGCCAGCAGCAGGACAGGGGGCAAGACAGATACGCAGTATTTT
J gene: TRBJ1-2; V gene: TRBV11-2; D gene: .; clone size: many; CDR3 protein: CASSLEGRSFGYTF; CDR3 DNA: TGTGCCAGCAGCTTAGAAGGACGTTCCTTTGGCTACACCTTC
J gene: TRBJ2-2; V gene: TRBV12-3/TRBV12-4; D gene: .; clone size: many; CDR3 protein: CASSYLIRADTGELFF; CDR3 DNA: TGTGCCAGCAGTTATCTGATCAGGGCCGACACCGGGGAGCTGTTTTTT
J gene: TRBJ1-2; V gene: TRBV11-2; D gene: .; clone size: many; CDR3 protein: CASSPSNHGYTF; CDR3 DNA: TGTGCCAGCAGCCCGTCCAACCATGGCTACACCTTC
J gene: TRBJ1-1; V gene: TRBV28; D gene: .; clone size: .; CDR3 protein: CASSLNRSNTEAFF; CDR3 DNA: TGTGCCAGCAGTTTGAACAGGTCGAACACTGAAGCTTTCTTT
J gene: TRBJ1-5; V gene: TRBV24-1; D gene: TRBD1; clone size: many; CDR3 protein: CATSSDRVNQPQHF; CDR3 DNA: TGTGCCACCAGTTCTGACAGGGTAAATCAGCCCCAGCATTTT
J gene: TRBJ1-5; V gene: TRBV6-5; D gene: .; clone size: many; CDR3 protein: CASSYSFSNQPQHF; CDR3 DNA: TGTGCCAGCAGTTACTCGTTTAGCAATCAGCCCCAGCATTTT
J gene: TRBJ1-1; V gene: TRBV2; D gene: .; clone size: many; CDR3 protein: CASRPTGSPTEAFF; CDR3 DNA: TGTGCCAGCAGACCCACAGGGAGTCCCACTGAAGCTTTCTTT
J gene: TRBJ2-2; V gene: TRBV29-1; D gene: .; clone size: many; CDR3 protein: CSVIPGDGPYTGELFF; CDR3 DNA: TGCAGCGTCATTCCCGGAGACGGACCCTACACCGGGGAGCTGTTTTTT
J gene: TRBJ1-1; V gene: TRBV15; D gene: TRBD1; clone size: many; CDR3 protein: CATSRGDRANTEAFF; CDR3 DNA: TGTGCCACCAGCAGAGGCGACAGGGCCAACACTGAAGCTTTCTTT
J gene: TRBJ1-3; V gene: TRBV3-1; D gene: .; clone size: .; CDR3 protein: CASSDEGSGNTIYF; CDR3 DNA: TGTGCCAGCAGCGACGAGGGGTCCGGAAACACCATATATTTT
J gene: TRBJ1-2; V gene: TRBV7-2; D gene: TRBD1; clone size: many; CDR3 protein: CASSFGTGGAGYTF; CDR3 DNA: TGTGCCAGCAGCTTTGGGACAGGGGGCGCCGGCTACACCTTC
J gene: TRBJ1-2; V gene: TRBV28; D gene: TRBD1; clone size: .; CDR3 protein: CASTPGQDNPNYGYTF; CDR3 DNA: TGTGCCAGCACCCCAGGACAGGACAATCCTAACTATGGCTACACCTTC